Presented here are 32 T cell receptor beta chains from one specimen sequenced in a study of OX40 agonist ivuxolimab in advanced cancers. The assay was immunoSEQ multiplex PCR, and TCRdb's table has in-frame clones only and misses some. There are tens of thousands of clones in the sample; 88% occur only once, and more than 55% lies in the top ten. The sample was CD4+ or CD8+ T cells sorted from blood, taken in a trial of the OX40 agonist ivuxolimab. All receptors derive from an adult with an advanced solid tumor such as melanoma, head and neck, liver or kidney cancer.

The chain recombines TRBV30 with TRBJ2-7; D perhaps matches TRBD1 (6 bases). From germline, CDR1 is GTSNPN and CDR2 SVGIG (reference sequence). CDR3 size: 13 residues. Deletions cut 2 bases from V and 3 bases from J, with 11 bases between. In DNA, the CDR3 is TGTGCCTGGAGTAGGGGGACGGTCTACGAGCAGTACTTC. Protein product: CAWSRGTVYEQYF.

This chain joins TRBV28 and TRBJ1-1, with 9 positions matching TRBD1. The CDR3 extends over 15 amino acids. Germline CDR1 is MDHEN and CDR2 is SYDVKM. Trimming removed 4 bases from V and 4 bases from J; junction bases left unmatched: 7. CDR3 sequence: CASSYTGGEVTEAFF. The CDR3 DNA reads TGTGCCAGCAGTTATACAGGGGGCGAGGTCACTGAAGCTTTCTTT.

The chain is built from TRBV21-1 and TRBJ2-7; the listed D gene, TRBD2, was not tested against the DNA. TRBV21-1 is a known pseudogene. The CDR3 sequence is 18 residues long. CDR3 protein: CASSKARGGGALPYEQYF. The CDR3 DNA reads TGTGCCAGCAGCAAAGCGCGGGGTGGGGGGGCGCTCCCCTACGAGCAGTACTTC.

This chain joins TRBV10-2 and TRBJ2-3; 7 nucleotides line up with TRBD2. CDR3 size: 15 residues. V lost 4 bases and J lost 6; bases outside the gene matches: 10. Germline V gene data show CDR1 as WSHSY and CDR2 as SAAADI. CDR3 DNA: TGCGCCAGCAGTGTAATGCGGGAGTATGGTGATACGCAGTATTTT. Encoded protein: CASSVMREYGDTQYF.

This chain links TRBV9 with TRBJ1-3; D is unresolved. The ends were cut back, 0 bases at V and 0 bases at J, with 7 bases in the middle. Germline V gene sequence: CDR1 SGDLS, CDR2 YYNGEE. There are 15 residues in the CDR3. CDR3 coding DNA: TGTGCCAGCAGCGTAGATAACAACTCTGGAAACACCATATATTTT. Its translation: CASSVDNNSGNTIYF.

This chain uses TRBV15 with TRBJ2-1, with 8 bases that match TRBD2. The CDR3 consists of 15 residues. V lost 5 bases and J lost 2; bases outside the gene matches: 5. In germline, CDR1 is LNHNV, CDR2 YYDKDF (reference sequence). The CDR3 here is CATSGSGGTYNEQFF. In DNA, the CDR3 is TGTGCCACCAGCGGCAGCGGGGGAACCTACAATGAGCAGTTCTTC.

The rearrangement links TRBV6-5 to TRBJ1-3; TRBD1 is a possible D gene (6 bases). CDR3 size: 14 residues. Germline V gene data show CDR1 as MNHEY and CDR2 as SVGAGI. V lost 10 bases, J lost 1 base, and 14 bases lay in between. For the CDR3, the DNA is TGTGCCACGCGCCAGGGGATGTCTGGAAACACCATATATTTT. Translating it yields CATRQGMSGNTIYF.

The V call is TRBV11-2, the J call TRBJ1-5; 8 bases match TRBD1. V shed 3 bases, J shed 0 bases, and the junction held 7 bases outside the gene matches. This CDR3 comprises 17 residues. CDR1 and CDR2 from the germline V gene are SGHAT and FQNNGV. CDR3 sequence: CASSFPGTGHSNQPQHF. The CDR3 DNA reads TGTGCCAGCAGCTTCCCCGGGACAGGTCATAGCAATCAGCCCCAGCATTTT. Filled out from reference TRBV11-2 and TRBJ1-5, the complete variable domain reads EAGVAQSPRYKIIEKRQSVAFWCNPISGHATLYWYQQILGQGPKLLIQFQNNGVVDDSQLPKDRFSAERLKGVDSTLKIQPAKLEDSAVYLCASSFPGTGHSNQPQHFGDGTRLSIL.

The chain has TRBV5-1 and TRBJ2-3, with D possibly being TRBD2 (5 bases). Germline CDR1 SGHRS, CDR2 YFSETQ. Trimming cost V 2 bases and J 1 base, with 14 bases left between them. The CDR3 runs 16 residues. The CDR3 nucleotides read TGCGCCAGCAGCTTACGGCTAGCAAGGGGCACAGATACGCAGTATTTT. Translating gives CASSLRLARGTDTQYF.

This clone appeared a single time. The chain is built from TRBV30 and TRBJ2-1; 14 bases are shared with TRBD2. Germline assignment: CDR1 GTSNPN and CDR2 SVGIG (reference sequence). The trim removed 0 bases at V and 2 bases at J, leaving 9 bases unmatched. The CDR3 spans 19 residues. The CDR3 protein is CAWSVRTSGRNATYNEQFF. The CDR3 region has the DNA TGTGCCTGGAGTGTAAGGACTAGCGGGAGGAACGCGACCTACAATGAGCAGTTCTTC.

The J gene is TRBJ2-3, the V gene TRBV27, with 14 positions matching TRBD2. With 3 bases clipped from V and 1 base from J, the junction kept 6 bases outside the gene matches. The CDR3 totals 18 residues. Germline V gene sequence: CDR1 MNHEY, CDR2 SMNVEV (reference sequence). CDR3 residues: CASSFRTSGRQGTDTQYF. The CDR3, as DNA: TGTGCCAGCAGTTTCCGGACTAGCGGGAGGCAGGGCACAGATACGCAGTATTTT.

This chain joins TRBV9 and TRBJ2-3, with 8 bases aligning to TRBD2. J gave up 10 bases and V 7 bases, and 11 bases lay outside the gene matches. The CDR3 is 13 residues long. Per the germline V gene, CDR1 is SGDLS and CDR2 is YYNGEE. CDR3 loop: CASGGGTAGAQYF. CDR3 nucleotides: TGTGCCAGCGGCGGGGGGACCGCTGGGGCGCAGTATTTT.

The CDR3: CAISEKSSGSYNEQFF. The CDR3 DNA reads TGTGCCATCAGTGAGAAAAGTAGCGGGAGTTACAATGAGCAGTTCTTC. The genes are TRBV10-3 and TRBJ2-1; TRBD2 matches 9 bases. V shed 2 bases, J shed 4 bases, and the junction held 6 bases outside the gene matches. Germline loops: CDR1 ENHRY, CDR2 SYGVKD. The length of the CDR3 is 16 residues.

The CDR3 spells CASSLAGEGEQYF. CDR3 bases: TGTGCCAGCAGCCTAGCGGGGGAGGGCGAGCAGTACTTC. The chain carries TRBV2 and TRBJ2-7; 10 nucleotides match TRBD2. This CDR3 contains 13 residues. After removal of 6 bases from V and 6 bases from J, the junction contained 5 bases not matched to a gene. Germline CDR1 SNHLY, CDR2 FYNNEI. The full variable domain, rest sourced from reference TRBV2 and TRBJ2-7, is EPEVTQTPSHQVTQMGQEVILRCVPISNHLYFYWYRQILGQKVEFLVSFYNNEISEKSEIFDDQFSVERPDGSNFTLKIRSTKLEDSAMYFCASSLAGEGEQYFGPGTRLTVT.

The chain has TRBV19 and TRBJ2-3, with 8 nucleotides matching TRBD1. This CDR3 contains 15 residues. V lost 4 bases to trimming and J lost 2 bases; unmatched junction nucleotides: 5. Germline loops: CDR1 LNHDA, CDR2 SQIVND (reference sequence). CDR3 DNA sequence: TGTGCCAGTAGTACACAGGGGGTTCTCACAGATACGCAGTATTTT. Its protein is CASSTQGVLTDTQYF.

The rearrangement joins TRBV28 to TRBJ1-2; D is unclear. V dropped 6 bases and J dropped 4 bases, with 15 bases sitting between them. CDR1 and CDR2 (germline): MDHEN, SYDVKM. This CDR3 has 14 residues. The CDR3 bases are TGTGCCAGCAGCAAAGCCGGGCCTTTCTATGGCTACACCTTC. Translated, it gives CASSKAGPFYGYTF.

This chain links TRBV7-9 with TRBJ1-2; 9 nucleotides align to TRBD1. Unmatched junction bases numbered 14, after V lost 4 bases and J lost 5 bases. The germline V gene has CDR1 SEHNR and CDR2 FQNEAQ (reference sequence). CDR3 length equals 17 residues. This CDR3 reads CASSSDAVGTGTYGYTF. The CDR3 DNA reads as TGTGCCAGCAGCTCCGACGCAGTGGGGACAGGGACTTATGGCTACACCTTC.

The J gene is TRBJ2-1, the V gene TRBV29-1; tentative D call: TRBD2 (5 bases). The CDR3 contains 13 residues. V lost 8 bases and J 7 bases, leaving 18 bases between the germline ends. Germline CDR1 and CDR2: SQVTM and ANQGSEA. CDR3: CSLLASPLNEQFF. The CDR3 DNA sequence: TGCAGCTTGTTAGCGAGCCCCCTGAATGAGCAGTTCTTC.

The chain couples TRBV18 to TRBJ2-5; D unresolved. V gave up 3 bases and J gave up 5 bases, with 13 bases separating them. The germline V gene encodes CDR1 KGHSH and CDR2 LQKENI. The CDR3 has 14 amino acids. CDR3 bases: TGTGCCAGCTCACCCGGTGGGCCAACGGAGACCCAGTACTTC. This gives the protein CASSPGGPTETQYF.

This clone was counted a few times. The gene calls are TRBV9 and TRBJ1-3, with D uncertain. The length of the CDR3 is 12 residues. From germline, CDR1 is SGDLS and CDR2 YYNGEE. Trimming pared 5 bases from V and 7 bases from J, leaving 10 bases between. CDR3 sequence (DNA): TGTGCCAGCAGTAAGGGTGTTAACACCATATATTTT. This encodes CASSKGVNTIYF.

V usage is TRBV18 and J usage is TRBJ1-1, with D perhaps matching TRBD1 (5 bases). The germline V gene has CDR1 KGHSH and CDR2 LQKENI. The CDR3 sequence is 13 residues long. V lost 3 bases, J lost 1 base, and 6 bases lay in between. DNA for the CDR3: TGTGCCAGCTCACCCGGGACGAACACTGAAGCTTTCTTT. Protein: CASSPGTNTEAFF.

Note on this clone: The junction and the germline gene differ at one end; a read error may be behind it. CDR3 DNA sequence: TGTGCCAGCTCACCAAGAATAGGCTCCGACAATGAGCAGTTCTTC. Translation gives CASSPRIGSDNEQFF. The chain recombines TRBV18 with TRBJ2-1; D not resolved. This CDR3 contains 15 residues. CDR1 KGHSH and CDR2 LQKENI come from the germline V gene.

In its sample, this clone was seen a few times. The chain couples TRBV16 to TRBJ2-7, with TRBD1 identical over 7 bases. The V gene end was trimmed by 2 bases and the J gene end by 2 bases; junction bases not matched to a gene: 6. This CDR3 region has 15 residues. Germline V gene sequence: CDR1 KGHSY, CDR2 FQNENV. The CDR3 sequence: CASSQTPGQTYEQYF. The DNA for the CDR3 is TGTGCCAGCAGCCAAACCCCGGGACAGACCTACGAGCAGTACTTC.

This clone was picked up one time. The chain has TRBV13 and TRBJ2-1; D remains ambiguous. Germline assignment: CDR1 PRHDT and CDR2 FYEKMQ (reference sequence). The CDR3 is 12 residues long. Trimming removed 5 bases at V and 9 bases at J, with 11 bases between. CDR3 nucleotides: TGTGCCAGCAGCCCTAGATGGGGTGAGCAGTTCTTC. Encoded protein: CASSPRWGEQFF.

This chain's CDR3 is CASSLLAGGFEQYF. The DNA of the CDR3 is TGTGCCAGCAGCTTACTAGCGGGAGGGTTCGAGCAGTACTTC. The genes are TRBV7-9 and TRBJ2-7, with 12 positions matching TRBD2. The CDR3 contains 14 residues. Germline trimming cut 2 bases from V and 6 bases from J; bases unmatched to any gene: 2. Germline V CDR1 and CDR2: SEHNR, FQNEAQ (reference sequence).

The genes are TRBV5-1 and TRBJ1-2, with TRBD1 as a possible D gene (5 bases). This CDR3 spans 14 amino acids. Germline assignment: CDR1 SGHRS and CDR2 YFSETQ. Deletions cut 9 bases from V and 0 bases from J, with 15 bases between. The CDR3 protein is CATRGGSANYGYTF. The CDR3 DNA reads as TGCGCCACCCGGGGGGGTTCGGCTAACTATGGCTACACCTTC.

This clone was seen once. The J gene is TRBJ2-1, the V gene TRBV2; possible D gene TRBD2, 6 bases. The CDR3 extends over 14 amino acids. Germline assignment: CDR1 SNHLY and CDR2 FYNNEI. The V end was cut by 4 bases, the J end by 8 bases, with 15 bases between. The CDR3 region has the DNA TGTGCCAGCAGTGTCTTAGGAGGGCCGGATGAGCAGTTCTTC. Encoded protein: CASSVLGGPDEQFF.

The CDR3 spells CASSEGITASPLHF. In DNA, the CDR3 is TGTGCCAGCAGTGAAGGTATAACCGCGTCCCCCCTCCACTTT. The chain recombines TRBV2 with TRBJ1-6; no reliable D call. The CDR3 consists of 14 residues. V was trimmed by 1 base and J by 13 bases, leaving 14 bases between them. CDR1 is SNHLY, CDR2 FYNNEI, per germline.

The V call is TRBV7-9, the J call TRBJ2-7; the match to TRBD1 covers 7 bases. The CDR3 totals 15 residues. The V and J ends lost 3 bases and 0 bases, in that order; junction bases with no gene match: 5. Germline CDR1 reads SEHNR; CDR2 reads FQNEAQ (reference sequence). CDR3 amino acids: CASSLTGTFSYEQYF. The CDR3 region has the DNA TGTGCCAGCAGCTTGACAGGGACGTTCTCCTACGAGCAGTACTTC.

The CDR3 DNA is TGTGCCAGCAGTGAACCTGCGGGGGGAGGGCCTTGGTACGAGCAGTACTTC. Amino acids: CASSEPAGGGPWYEQYF. The rearrangement links TRBV6-1 to TRBJ2-7; 8 nucleotides line up with TRBD2. The CDR3 covers 17 residues. The germline CDR1 and CDR2 sequences are MNHNS and SASEGT. With 2 bases clipped from V and 4 bases from J, the junction kept 13 bases outside the gene matches.

The chain uses TRBV4-1 and TRBJ2-5; TRBD2 might be the D (6 bases). V lost 0 bases to trimming and J lost 5 bases, with 10 bases between them. Germline V gives CDR1 MGHRA, CDR2 YSYEKL. The CDR3 is made up of 14 amino acids. The CDR3 sequence is CASSQERRGETQYF. The CDR3 bases are TGCGCCAGCAGCCAAGAGCGGAGGGGTGAGACCCAGTACTTC.

The chain uses TRBV19 and TRBJ2-3, with a possible D match to TRBD2 (6 bases). With 0 bases removed from V and 6 bases from J, the gap between germline ends came to 19 bases. Germline CDR1 is LNHDA and CDR2 is SQIVND (reference sequence). The CDR3 length is 17 residues. The CDR3 loop is CASSIDAASVTRDTQYF. The CDR3 nucleotides are TGTGCCAGTAGTATAGACGCGGCTAGCGTCACTCGGGATACGCAGTATTTT.